The source of this T cell receptor (beta chain) is a study of T cells after yellow fever vaccination. Study findings and constraints: When the response was secondary, it was weaker but reached its peak faster, day 5 versus 15. Most primary-vaccination clones recurred post-booster (approximately 96% CD4, about 90% CD8).

MiXCR was run by TCRdb on the 5' RACE reads, yielding one entry per CDR3 protein. The sample has about 350,000 distinct CDR3 sequences, roughly 7.5% seen once. Germline-derived CDR1 and CDR2 are SGHTA and FQGTGA. This CDR3 comprises 13 residues. V lost 4 bases, J lost 7 bases, and 10 bases lay in between. This clonotype was seen more than once but under ten times. Its target is not known. This TCR was sampled from a man aged 18 to 30 who received the YFV17D yellow fever vaccine. The sequencing here drew on PBMCs, taken more than 35 days after the first yellow fever vaccination. The chain joins TRBV7-3 to TRBJ2-2; D uncertain. The CDR3 sequence: CASSSMLGGELFF. In nucleotides, the CDR3 is TGTGCCAGCAGCTCCATGTTAGGCGGGGAGCTGTTTTTT.